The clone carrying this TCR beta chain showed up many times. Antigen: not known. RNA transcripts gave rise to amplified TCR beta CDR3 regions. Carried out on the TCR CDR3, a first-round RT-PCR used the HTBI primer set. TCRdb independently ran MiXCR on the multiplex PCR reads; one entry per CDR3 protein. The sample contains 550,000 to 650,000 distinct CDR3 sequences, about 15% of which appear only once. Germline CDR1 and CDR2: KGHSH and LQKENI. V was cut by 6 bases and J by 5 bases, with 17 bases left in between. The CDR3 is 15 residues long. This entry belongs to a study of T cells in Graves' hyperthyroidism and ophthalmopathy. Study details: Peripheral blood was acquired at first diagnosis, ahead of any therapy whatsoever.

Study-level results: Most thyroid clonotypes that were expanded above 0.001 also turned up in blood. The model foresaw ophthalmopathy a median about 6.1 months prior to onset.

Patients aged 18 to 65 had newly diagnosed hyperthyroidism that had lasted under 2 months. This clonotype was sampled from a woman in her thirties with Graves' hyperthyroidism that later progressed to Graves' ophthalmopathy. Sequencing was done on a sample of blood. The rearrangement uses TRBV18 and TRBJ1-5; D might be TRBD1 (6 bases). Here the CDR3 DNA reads TGTGCCAGCTCGGAAGTGGGGGGCATCGATCAGCCCCAGCATTTT. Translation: CASSEVGGIDQPQHF.